This TCR beta chain derives from a study of CD8+ T cells in alopecia areata. Regarding the study as a whole: Many expanded lesional clones stayed in scalp and blood while on tofacitinib. Scalp sample data also include resident alphabeta T cells from normal skin.

Germline V gene data show CDR1 as SGHTA and CDR2 as FQGNSA. The CDR3 is made up of 15 amino acids. Trimming removed 3 bases from V and 6 bases from J; junction bases left unmatched: 9. As to treatment: oral pan-JAK inhibitor, 5-10 mg twice daily. Researchers took lesional scalp punch biopsies and peripheral blood from people who were alopecia areata patients. From PBMCs, CD4+ and CD8+ T cells were sorted. Isolated RNA was reverse transcribed into cDNA used as the sequencing template. Generated by immunoSEQ multiplex PCR, the TCRdb table keeps only in-frame clones and is missing some. The sample contains 120,000 or so clones, over 60% of which appear only once. This clone has only a few counts. Its specificity is not known.

The receptor was isolated from a human donor with alopecia areata. The chain uses TRBV7-2 and TRBJ2-7, with TRBD1 matching over 9 bases. The sequenced sample was CD4+ T cells sorted from blood, obtained at week 4, from a patient treated with tofacitinib. The CDR3 spells CASSFGTGQGREQYF. The DNA of the CDR3 is TGTGCCAGCAGCTTCGGGACAGGGCAAGGGCGCGAGCAGTACTTC.